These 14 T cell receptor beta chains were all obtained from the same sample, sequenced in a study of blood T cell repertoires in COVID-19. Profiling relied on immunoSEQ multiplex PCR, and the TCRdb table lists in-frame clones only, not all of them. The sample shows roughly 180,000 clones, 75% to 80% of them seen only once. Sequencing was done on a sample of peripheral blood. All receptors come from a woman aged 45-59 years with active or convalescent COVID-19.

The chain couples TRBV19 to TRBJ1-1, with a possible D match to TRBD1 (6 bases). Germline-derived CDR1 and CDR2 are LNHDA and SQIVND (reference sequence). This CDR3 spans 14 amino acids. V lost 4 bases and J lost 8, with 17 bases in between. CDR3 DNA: TGTGCCAGTAGTACCAATACAGGGCCCGGGGAAGCTTTCTTT. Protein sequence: CASSTNTGPGEAFF. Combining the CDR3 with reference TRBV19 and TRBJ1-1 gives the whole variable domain DGGITQSPKYLFRKEGQNVTLSCEQNLNHDAMYWYRQDPGQGLRLIYYSQIVNDFQKGDIAEGYSVSREKKESFPLTVTSAQKNPTAFYLCASSTNTGPGEAFFGQGTRLTVV.

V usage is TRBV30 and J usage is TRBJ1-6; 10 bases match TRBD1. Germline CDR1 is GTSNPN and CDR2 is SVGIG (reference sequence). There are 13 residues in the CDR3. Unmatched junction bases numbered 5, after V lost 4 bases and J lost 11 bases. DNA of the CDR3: TGTGCCTGGAATCGGGACAGGGGCCCACCCCTCCACTTT. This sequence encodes CAWNRDRGPPLHF.

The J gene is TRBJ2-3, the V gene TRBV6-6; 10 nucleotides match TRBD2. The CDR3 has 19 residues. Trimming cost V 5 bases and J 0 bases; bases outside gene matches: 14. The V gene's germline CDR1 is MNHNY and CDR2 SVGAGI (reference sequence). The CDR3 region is CASSPARASGSFSTDTQYF. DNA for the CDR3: TGTGCCAGCAGTCCCGCCCGGGCTAGCGGGAGCTTTAGCACAGATACGCAGTATTTT.

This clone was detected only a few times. Here the CDR3 DNA reads TGTGCCAGCAGTGCCCAGGGGACCAAAAAAGAGACCCAGTACTTC. It translates to CASSAQGTKKETQYF. This chain connects TRBV2 to TRBJ2-5; D may be TRBD1 (6 bases). The CDR3 has 15 amino acids. The V end lost 4 bases, the J end lost 3 bases, and 15 bases lay between the germline ends. The germline V gene has CDR1 SNHLY and CDR2 FYNNEI.

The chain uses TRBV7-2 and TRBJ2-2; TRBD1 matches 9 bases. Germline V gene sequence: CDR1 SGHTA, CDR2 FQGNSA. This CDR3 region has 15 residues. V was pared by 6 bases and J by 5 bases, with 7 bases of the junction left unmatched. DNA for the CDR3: TGTGCCAGCAGGGCACAGGGGGCTGGTACCGGGGAGCTGTTTTTT. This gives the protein CASRAQGAGTGELFF.

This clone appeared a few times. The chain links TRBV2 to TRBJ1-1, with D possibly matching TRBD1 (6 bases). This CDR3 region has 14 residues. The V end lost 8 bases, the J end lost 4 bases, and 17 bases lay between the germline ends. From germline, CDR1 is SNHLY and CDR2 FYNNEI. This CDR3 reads CASELSTGVTEAFF. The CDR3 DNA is TGTGCCAGCGAGCTTTCGACAGGAGTCACTGAAGCTTTCTTT.

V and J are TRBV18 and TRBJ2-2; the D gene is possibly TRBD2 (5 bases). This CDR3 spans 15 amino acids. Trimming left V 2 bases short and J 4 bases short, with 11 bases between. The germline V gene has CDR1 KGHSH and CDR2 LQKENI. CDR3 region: CASSPESRATGELFF. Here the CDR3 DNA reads TGTGCCAGCTCACCAGAATCGCGGGCCACCGGGGAGCTGTTTTTT.

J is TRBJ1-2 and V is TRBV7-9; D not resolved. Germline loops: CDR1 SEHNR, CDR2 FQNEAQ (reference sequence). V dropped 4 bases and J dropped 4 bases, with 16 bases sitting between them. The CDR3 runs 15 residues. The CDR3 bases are TGTGCCAGCAGCTCCCCGACACATCAGAGCTATGGCTACACCTTC. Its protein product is CASSSPTHQSYGYTF.

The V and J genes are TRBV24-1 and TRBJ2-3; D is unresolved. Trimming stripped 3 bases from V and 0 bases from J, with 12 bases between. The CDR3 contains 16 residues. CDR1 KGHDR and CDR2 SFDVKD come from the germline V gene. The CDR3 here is CATSDSGGSSTDTQYF. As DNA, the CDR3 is TGTGCCACCAGTGATAGTGGCGGCTCTAGCACAGATACGCAGTATTTT.

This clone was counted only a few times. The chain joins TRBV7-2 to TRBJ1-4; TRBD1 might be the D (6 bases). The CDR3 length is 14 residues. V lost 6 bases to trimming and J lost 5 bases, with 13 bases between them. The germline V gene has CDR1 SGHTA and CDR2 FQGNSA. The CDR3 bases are TGTGCCAGCAGTTCCGGACAGAACAATGAAAAACTGTTTTTT. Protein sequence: CASSSGQNNEKLFF.

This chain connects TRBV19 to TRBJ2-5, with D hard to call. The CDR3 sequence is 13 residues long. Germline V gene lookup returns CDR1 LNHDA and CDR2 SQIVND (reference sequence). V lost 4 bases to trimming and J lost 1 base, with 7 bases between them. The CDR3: CASSTYFQETQYF. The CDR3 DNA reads TGTGCCAGTAGTACTTACTTCCAAGAGACCCAGTACTTC.

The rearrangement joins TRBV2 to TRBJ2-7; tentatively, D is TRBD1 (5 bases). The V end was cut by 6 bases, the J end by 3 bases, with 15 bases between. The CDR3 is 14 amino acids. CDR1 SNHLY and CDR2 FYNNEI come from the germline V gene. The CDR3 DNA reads TGTGCCAGCAGGACAGCTAGGTCGAACTACGAGCAGTACTTC. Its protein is CASRTARSNYEQYF.

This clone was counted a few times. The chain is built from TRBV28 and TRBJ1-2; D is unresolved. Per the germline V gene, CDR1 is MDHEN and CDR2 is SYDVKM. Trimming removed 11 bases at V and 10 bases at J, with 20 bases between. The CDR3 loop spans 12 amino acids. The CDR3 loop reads CASTTGAVNYTF. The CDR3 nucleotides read TGTGCCTCGACGACCGGCGCGGTAAACTACACCTTC.

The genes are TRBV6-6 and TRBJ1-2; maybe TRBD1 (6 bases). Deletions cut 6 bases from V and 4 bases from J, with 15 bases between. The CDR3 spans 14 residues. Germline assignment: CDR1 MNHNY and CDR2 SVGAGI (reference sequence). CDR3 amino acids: CASRVEQGRYGYTF. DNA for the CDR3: TGTGCCAGCAGAGTCGAACAGGGCCGCTATGGCTACACCTTC.